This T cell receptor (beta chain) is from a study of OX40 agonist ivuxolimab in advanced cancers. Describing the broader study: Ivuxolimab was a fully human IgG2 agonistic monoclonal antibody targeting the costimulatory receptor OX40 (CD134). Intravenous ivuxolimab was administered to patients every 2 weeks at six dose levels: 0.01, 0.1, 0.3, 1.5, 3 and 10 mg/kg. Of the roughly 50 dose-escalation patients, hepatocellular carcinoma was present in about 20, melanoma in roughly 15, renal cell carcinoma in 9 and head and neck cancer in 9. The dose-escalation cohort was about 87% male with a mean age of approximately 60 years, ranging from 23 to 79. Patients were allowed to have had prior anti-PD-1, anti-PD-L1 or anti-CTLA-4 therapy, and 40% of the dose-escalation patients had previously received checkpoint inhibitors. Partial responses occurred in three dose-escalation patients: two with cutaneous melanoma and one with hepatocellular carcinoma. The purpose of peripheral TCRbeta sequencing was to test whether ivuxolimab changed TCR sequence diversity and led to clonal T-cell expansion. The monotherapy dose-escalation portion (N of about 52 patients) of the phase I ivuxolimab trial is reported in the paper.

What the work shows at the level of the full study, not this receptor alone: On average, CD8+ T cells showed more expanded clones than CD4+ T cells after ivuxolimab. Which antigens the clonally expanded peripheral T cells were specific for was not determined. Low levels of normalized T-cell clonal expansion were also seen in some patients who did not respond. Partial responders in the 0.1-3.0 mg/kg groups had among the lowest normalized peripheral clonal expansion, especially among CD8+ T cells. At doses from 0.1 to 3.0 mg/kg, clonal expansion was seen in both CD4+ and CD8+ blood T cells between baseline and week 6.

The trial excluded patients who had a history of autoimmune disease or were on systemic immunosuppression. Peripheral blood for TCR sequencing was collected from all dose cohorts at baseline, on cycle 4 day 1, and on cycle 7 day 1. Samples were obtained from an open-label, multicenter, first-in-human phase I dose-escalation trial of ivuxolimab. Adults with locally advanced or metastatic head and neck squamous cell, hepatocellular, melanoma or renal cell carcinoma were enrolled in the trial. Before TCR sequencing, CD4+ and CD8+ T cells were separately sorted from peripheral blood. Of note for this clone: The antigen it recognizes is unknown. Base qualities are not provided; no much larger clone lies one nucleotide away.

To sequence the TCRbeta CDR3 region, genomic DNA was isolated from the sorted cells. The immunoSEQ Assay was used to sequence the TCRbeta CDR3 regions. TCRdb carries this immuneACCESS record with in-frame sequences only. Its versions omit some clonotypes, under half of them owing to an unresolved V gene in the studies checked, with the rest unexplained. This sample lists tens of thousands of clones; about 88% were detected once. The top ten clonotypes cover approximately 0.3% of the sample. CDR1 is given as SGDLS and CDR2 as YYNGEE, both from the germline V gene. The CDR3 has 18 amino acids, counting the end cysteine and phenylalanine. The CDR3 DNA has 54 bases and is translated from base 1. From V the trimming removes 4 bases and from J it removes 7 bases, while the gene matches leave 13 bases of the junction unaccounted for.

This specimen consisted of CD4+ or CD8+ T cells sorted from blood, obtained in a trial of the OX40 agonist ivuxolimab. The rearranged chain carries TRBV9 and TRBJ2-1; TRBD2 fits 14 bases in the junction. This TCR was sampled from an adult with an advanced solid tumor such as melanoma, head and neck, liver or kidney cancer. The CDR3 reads CASSQVPGLAGVRNEQFF. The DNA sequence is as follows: TGTGCCAGCAGCCAGGTCCCGGGACTAGCGGGAGTCAGGAATGAGCAGTTCTTC.